The clone carrying this TCR beta chain came up a few times. Its antigen remains unidentified. The germline CDR1 and CDR2 sequences are KGHSH and LQKENI. V lost 4 bases, J lost 3 bases, and 6 bases lay in between. This CDR3 has 13 amino acids. Assay: immunoSEQ multiplex PCR; the TCRdb copy retains only in-frame clones and omits some. The sample consists of 75,000 to 100,000 clones, approximately 85% of them appearing once. The source of the sample is a study of graft-versus-host responses after intestinal transplantation. Whole-study context: Grafts that recipients had were multivisceral, liver-intestinal, or isolated intestinal transplants. Anti-thymocyte globulin induction, then tacrolimus and steroids for about 3 years, went to all recipients. Study findings and constraints: There were GvH clones found in recipient marrow, and some of them appeared first in ileum or blood. Peak circulating GvH clone levels were associated with early post-transplant HvG declines.

The receptor comes from a human patient who received an intestinal transplant, so some T cells may come from the graft donor. The genes are TRBV18 and TRBJ1-4, with D maybe TRBD1 (6 bases). The sequencing here drew on PBMCs, taken 255 days after intestinal transplant. CDR3 residues: CASSQGANEKLFF. The CDR3 DNA follows: TGTGCCAGCTCACAGGGGGCTAATGAAAAACTGTTTTTT.